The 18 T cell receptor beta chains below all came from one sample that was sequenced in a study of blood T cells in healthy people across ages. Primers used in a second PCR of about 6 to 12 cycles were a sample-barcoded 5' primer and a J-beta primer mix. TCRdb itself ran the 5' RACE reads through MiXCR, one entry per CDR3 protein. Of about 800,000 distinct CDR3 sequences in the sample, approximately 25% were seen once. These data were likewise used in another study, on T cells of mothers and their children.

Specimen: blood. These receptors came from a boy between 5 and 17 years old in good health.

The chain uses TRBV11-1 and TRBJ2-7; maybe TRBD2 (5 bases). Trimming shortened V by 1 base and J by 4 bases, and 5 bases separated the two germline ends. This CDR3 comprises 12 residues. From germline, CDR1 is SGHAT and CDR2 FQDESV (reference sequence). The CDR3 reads CASSLERYEQYF. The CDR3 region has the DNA TGTGCCAGCAGCTTAGAGCGGTACGAGCAGTACTTC.

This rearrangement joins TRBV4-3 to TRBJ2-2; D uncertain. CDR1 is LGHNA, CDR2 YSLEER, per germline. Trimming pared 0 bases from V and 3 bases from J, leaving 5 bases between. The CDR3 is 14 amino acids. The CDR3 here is CASSQDPYTGELFF. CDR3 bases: TGCGCCAGCAGCCAAGATCCCTACACCGGGGAGCTGTTTTTT.

This chain's CDR3 is CASSHQREGRDTQYF. In nucleotides, the CDR3 is TGTGCCAGCAGCCACCAGCGGGAGGGGCGAGATACGCAGTATTTT. The V and J genes are TRBV28 and TRBJ2-3; TRBD2 agrees at 10 bases. Looked up from germline, CDR1 is MDHEN and CDR2 is SYDVKM. Germline trimming cut 6 bases from V and 5 bases from J; bases unmatched to any gene: 8. CDR3 size: 15 residues.

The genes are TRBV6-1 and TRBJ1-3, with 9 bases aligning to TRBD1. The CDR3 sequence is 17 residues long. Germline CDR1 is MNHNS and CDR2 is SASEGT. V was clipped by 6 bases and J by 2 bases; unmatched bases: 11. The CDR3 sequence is CASRSPPGQGPGNTIYF. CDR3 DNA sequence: TGTGCCAGCAGGAGCCCCCCGGGACAGGGTCCTGGAAACACCATATATTTT.

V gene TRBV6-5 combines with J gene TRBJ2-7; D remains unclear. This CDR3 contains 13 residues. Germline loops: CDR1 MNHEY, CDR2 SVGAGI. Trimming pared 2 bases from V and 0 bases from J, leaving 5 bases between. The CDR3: CASSYQGSYEQYF. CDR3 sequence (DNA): TGTGCCAGCAGTTACCAAGGCTCCTACGAGCAGTACTTC.

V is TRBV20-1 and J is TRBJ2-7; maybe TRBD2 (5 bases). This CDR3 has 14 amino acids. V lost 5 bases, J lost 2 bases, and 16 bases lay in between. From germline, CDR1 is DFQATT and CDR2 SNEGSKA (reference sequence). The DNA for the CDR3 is TGCAGTGCTTCAACCCCTCGGGGAACCTACGAGCAGTACTTC. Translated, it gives CSASTPRGTYEQYF.

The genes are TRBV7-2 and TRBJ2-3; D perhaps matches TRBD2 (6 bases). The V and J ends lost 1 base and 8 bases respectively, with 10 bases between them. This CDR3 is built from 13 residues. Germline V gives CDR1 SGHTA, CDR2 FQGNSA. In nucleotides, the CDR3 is TGTGCCAGCAGCTTAGTAAGGCGGGGTACGCAGTATTTT. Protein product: CASSLVRRGTQYF.

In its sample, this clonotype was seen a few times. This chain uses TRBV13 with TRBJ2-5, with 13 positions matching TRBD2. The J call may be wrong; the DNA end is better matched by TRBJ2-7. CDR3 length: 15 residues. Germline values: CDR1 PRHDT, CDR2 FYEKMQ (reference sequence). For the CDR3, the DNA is TGTGCCAGCAGCCCCGGGACTAGCGGGATGCGCGAGCAGTACTTC. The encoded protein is CASSPGTSGMREQYF.

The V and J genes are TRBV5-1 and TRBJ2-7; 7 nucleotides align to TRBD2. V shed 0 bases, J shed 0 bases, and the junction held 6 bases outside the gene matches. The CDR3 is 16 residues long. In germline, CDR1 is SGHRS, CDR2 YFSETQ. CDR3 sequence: CASSLALADYSYEQYF. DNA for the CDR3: TGCGCCAGCAGCTTGGCGCTAGCGGACTACTCCTACGAGCAGTACTTC. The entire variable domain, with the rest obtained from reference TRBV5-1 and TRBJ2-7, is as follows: KAGVTQTPRYLIKTRGQQVTLSCSPISGHRSVSWYQQTPGQGLQFLFEYFSETQRNKGNFPGRFSGRQFSNSRSEMNVSTLELGDSALYLCASSLALADYSYEQYFGPGTRLTVT.

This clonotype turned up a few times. The CDR3 protein is CASSHTGTDLYNEQFF. The DNA of the CDR3 is TGCGCCAGCAGCCACACCGGGACAGACCTTTACAATGAGCAGTTCTTC. The rearrangement uses TRBV4-1 and TRBJ2-1; TRBD1 agrees at 7 bases. With 3 bases clipped from V and 4 bases from J, the junction kept 9 bases outside the gene matches. This CDR3 is built from 16 residues. CDR1 and CDR2 from the germline V gene are MGHRA and YSYEKL.

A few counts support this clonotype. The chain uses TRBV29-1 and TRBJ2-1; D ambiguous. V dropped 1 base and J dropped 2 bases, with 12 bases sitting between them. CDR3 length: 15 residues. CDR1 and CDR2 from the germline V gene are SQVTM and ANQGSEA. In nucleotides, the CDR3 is TGCAGCGTTGAAGCTTTCTTAGACACCTACAATGAGCAGTTCTTC. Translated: CSVEAFLDTYNEQFF.

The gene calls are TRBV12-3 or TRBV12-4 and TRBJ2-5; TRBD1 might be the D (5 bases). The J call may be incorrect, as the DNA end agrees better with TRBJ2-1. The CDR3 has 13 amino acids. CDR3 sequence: CASRTQAYNEQFF. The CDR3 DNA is TGTGCCAGCAGAACACAGGCCTACAATGAGCAGTTCTTC.

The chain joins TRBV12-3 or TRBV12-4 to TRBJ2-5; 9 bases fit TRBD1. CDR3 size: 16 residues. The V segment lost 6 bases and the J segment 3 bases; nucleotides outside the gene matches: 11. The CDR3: CASRTGTGLMEETQYF. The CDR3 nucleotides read TGTGCCAGCAGAACCGGGACAGGGCTAATGGAAGAGACCCAGTACTTC.

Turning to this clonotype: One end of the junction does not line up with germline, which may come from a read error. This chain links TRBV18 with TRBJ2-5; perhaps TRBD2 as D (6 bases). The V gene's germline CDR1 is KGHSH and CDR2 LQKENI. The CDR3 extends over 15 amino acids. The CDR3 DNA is TGTGCCAGCTCACGTGCCGGGTCACCGGGAGAGACCCACTACTTC. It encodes CASSRAGSPGETHYF.

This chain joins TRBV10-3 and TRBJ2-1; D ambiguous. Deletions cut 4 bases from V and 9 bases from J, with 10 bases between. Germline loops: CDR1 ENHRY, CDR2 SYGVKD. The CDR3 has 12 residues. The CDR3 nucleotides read TGTGCCATCAGTGGTACAGCGTCTGAGCAGTTCTTC. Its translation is CAISGTASEQFF.

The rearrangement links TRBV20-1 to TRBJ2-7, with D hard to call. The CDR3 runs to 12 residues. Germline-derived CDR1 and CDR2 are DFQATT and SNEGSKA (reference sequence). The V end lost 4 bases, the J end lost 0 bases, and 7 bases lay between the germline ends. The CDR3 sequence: CSANRPSYEQYF. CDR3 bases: TGCAGTGCTAACCGGCCCTCCTACGAGCAGTACTTC.

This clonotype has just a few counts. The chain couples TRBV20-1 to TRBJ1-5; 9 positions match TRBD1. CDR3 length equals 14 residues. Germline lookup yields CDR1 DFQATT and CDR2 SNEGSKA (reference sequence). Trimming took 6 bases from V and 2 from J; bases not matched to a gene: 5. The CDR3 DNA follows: TGCAGTGCCCTGCGGGACAGGGGCAATCAGCCCCAGCATTTT. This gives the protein CSALRDRGNQPQHF.

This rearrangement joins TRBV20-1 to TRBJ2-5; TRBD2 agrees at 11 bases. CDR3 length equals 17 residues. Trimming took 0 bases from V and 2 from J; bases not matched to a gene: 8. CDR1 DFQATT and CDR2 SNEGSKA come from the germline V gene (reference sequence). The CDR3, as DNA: TGCAGTGCTAGAGAGATGGGGACTAGCGGTCTACAAGAGACCCAGTACTTC. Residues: CSAREMGTSGLQETQYF.